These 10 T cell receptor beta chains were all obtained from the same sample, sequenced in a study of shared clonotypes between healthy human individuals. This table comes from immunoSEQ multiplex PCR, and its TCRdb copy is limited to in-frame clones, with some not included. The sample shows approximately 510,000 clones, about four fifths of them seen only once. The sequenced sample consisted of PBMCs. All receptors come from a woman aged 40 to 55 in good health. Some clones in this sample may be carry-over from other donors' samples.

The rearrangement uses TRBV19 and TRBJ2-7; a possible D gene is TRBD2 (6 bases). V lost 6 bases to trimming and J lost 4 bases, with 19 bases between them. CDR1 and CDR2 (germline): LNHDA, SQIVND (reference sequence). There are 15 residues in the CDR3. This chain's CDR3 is CASSGGSSHSYEQYF. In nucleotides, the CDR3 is TGTGCCAGTAGCGGGGGTTCGAGCCACTCTTACGAGCAGTACTTC.

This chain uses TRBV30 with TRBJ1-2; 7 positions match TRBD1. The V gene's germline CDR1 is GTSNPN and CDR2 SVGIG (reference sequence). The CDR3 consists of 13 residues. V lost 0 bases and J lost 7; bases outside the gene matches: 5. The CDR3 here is CAWSVKGASGYTF. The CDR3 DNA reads TGTGCCTGGAGTGTTAAGGGGGCGAGTGGCTACACCTTC.

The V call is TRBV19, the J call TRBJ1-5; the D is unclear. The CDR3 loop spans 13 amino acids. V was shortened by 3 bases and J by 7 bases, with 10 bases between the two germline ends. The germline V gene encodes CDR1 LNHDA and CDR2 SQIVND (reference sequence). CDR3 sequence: CASSMAGLQPQHF. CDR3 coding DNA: TGTGCCAGTAGTATGGCGGGGTTGCAGCCCCAGCATTTT. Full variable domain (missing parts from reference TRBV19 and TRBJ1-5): DGGITQSPKYLFRKEGQNVTLSCEQNLNHDAMYWYRQDPGQGLRLIYYSQIVNDFQKGDIAEGYSVSREKKESFPLTVTSAQKNPTAFYLCASSMAGLQPQHFGDGTRLSIL.

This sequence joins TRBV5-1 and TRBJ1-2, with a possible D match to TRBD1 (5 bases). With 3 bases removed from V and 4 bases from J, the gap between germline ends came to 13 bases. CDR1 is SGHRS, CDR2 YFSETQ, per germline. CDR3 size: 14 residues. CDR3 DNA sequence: TGCGCCAGCAGCTCGCTCGGGACTGGCTATGGCTACACCTTC. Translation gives CASSSLGTGYGYTF.

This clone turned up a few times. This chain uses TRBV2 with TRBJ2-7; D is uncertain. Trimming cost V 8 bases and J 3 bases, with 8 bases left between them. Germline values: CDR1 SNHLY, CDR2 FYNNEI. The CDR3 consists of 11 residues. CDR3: CASYGYYEQYF. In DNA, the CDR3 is TGTGCCAGCTACGGCTACTACGAGCAGTACTTC.

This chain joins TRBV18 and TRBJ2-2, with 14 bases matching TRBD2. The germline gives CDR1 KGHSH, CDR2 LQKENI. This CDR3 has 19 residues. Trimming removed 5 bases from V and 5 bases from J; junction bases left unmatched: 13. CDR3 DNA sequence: TGTGCCAGCTCAGACAAGGGACTAGCGGGAGTCTCGCCGACCGGGGAGCTGTTTTTT. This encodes CASSDKGLAGVSPTGELFF.

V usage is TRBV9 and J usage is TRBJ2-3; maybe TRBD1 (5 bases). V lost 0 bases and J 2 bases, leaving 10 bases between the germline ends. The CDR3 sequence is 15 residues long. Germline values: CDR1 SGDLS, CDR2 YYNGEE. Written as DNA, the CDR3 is TGTGCCAGCAGCGTAGCGGGCAGGGTCACAGATACGCAGTATTTT. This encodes CASSVAGRVTDTQYF. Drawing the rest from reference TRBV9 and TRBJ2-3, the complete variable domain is DSGVTQTPKHLITATGQRVTLRCSPRSGDLSVYWYQQSLDQGLQFLIQYYNGEERAKGNILERFSAQQFPDLHSELNLSSLELGDSALYFCASSVAGRVTDTQYFGPGTRLTVL.

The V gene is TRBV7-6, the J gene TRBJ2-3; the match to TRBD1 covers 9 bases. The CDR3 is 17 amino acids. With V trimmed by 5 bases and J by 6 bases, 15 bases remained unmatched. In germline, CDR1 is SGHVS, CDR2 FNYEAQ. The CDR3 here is CASSTADRGWVGDTQYF. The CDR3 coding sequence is TGTGCCAGCAGCACCGCCGACAGGGGGTGGGTCGGGGATACGCAGTATTTT.

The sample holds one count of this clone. This CDR3 is CASSFVGGGGQPQHF. DNA of the CDR3: TGTGCCAGCAGCTTTGTTGGGGGCGGAGGCCAGCCCCAGCATTTT. The genes are TRBV7-8 and TRBJ1-5; D is possibly TRBD1 (6 bases). The CDR3 sequence is 15 residues long. CDR1 is SGHVS and CDR2 is FQNEAQ in the germline V gene. V shed 3 bases and J shed 7 bases, with 16 bases lying between them.

The CDR3 nucleotides read TGTGCCAGCAGCTACACCACTAGCGTCTCCTACGAGCAGTACTTC. It codes for CASSYTTSVSYEQYF. The V and J genes are TRBV7-8 and TRBJ2-7, with 7 bases identical to TRBD2. V was clipped by 4 bases and J by 0 bases; unmatched bases: 6. This CDR3 has 15 residues. Germline CDR1 is SGHVS and CDR2 is FQNEAQ.